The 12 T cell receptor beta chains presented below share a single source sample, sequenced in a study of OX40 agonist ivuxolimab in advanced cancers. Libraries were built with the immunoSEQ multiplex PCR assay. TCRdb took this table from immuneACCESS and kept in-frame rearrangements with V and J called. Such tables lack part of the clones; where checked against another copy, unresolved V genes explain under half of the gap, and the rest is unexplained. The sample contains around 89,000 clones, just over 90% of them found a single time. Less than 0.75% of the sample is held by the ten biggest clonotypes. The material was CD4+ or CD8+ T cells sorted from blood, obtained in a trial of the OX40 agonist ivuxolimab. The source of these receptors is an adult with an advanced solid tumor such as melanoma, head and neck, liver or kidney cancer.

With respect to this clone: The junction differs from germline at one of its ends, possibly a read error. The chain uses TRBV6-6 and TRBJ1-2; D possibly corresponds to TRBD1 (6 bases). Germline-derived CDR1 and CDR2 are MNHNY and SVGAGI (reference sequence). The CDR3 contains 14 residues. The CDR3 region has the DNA TGTGCCAGCAGTTACTTCCCCCTGGACAGCCAGCTGCGTTTC. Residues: CASSYFPLDSQLRF.

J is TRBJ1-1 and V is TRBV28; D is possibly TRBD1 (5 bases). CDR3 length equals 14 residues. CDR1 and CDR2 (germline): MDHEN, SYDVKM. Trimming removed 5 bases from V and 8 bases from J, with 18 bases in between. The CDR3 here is CASSTIHATGEAFF. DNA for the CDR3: TGTGCCAGCAGTACGATCCACGCCACAGGAGAAGCTTTCTTT.

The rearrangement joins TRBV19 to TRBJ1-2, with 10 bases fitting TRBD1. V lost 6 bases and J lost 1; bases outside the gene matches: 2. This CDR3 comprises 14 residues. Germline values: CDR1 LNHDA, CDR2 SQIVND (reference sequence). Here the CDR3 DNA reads TGTGCCAGTAGAAGGGACAGGGGTAACTATGGCTACACCTTC. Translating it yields CASRRDRGNYGYTF. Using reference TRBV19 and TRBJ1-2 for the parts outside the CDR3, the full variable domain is DGGITQSPKYLFRKEGQNVTLSCEQNLNHDAMYWYRQDPGQGLRLIYYSQIVNDFQKGDIAEGYSVSREKKESFPLTVTSAQKNPTAFYLCASRRDRGNYGYTFGSGTRLTVV.

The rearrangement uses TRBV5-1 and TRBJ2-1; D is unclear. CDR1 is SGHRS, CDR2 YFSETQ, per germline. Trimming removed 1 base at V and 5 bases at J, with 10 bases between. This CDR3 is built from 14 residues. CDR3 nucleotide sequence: TGCGCCAGCAGCTTGTCGTCTTGGGACAATGAGCAGTTCTTC. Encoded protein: CASSLSSWDNEQFF.

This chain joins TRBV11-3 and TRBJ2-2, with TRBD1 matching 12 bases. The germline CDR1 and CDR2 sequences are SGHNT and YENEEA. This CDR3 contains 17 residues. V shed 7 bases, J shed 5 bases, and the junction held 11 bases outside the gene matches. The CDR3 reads CASTRGGDRGHTGELFF. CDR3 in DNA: TGTGCCAGCACCAGAGGAGGGGACAGGGGGCATACCGGGGAGCTGTTTTTT.

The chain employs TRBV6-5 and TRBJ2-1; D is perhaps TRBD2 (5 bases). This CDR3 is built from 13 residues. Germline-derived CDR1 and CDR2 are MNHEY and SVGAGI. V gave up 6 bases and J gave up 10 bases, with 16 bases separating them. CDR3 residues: CASSVTSPGEQFF. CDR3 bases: TGTGCCAGCAGCGTAACTTCACCGGGGGAGCAGTTCTTC.

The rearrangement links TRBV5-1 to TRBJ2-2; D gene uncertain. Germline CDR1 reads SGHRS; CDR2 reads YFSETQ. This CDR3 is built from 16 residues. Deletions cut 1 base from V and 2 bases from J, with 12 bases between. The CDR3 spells CASSLFTRDNTGELFF. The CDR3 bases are TGCGCCAGCAGCTTGTTCACAAGGGATAACACCGGGGAGCTGTTTTTT.

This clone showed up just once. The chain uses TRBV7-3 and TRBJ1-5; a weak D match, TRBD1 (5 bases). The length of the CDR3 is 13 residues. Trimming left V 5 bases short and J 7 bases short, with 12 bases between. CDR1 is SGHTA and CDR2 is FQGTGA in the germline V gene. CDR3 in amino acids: CASSAGQGQPQHF. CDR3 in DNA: TGTGCCAGCAGCGCCGGGCAGGGCCAGCCCCAGCATTTT.

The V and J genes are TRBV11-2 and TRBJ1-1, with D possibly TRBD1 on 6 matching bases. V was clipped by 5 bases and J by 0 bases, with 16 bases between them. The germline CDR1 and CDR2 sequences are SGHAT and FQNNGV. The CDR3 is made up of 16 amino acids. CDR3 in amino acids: CASSEGQTGMNTEAFF. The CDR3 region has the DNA TGTGCCAGCAGCGAGGGACAAACCGGAATGAACACTGAAGCTTTCTTT.

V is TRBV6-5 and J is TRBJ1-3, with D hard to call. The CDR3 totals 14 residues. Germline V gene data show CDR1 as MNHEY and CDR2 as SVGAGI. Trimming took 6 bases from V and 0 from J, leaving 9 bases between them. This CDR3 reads CASRGFRSGNTIYF. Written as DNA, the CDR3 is TGTGCCAGCAGGGGGTTTCGCTCTGGAAACACCATATATTTT.

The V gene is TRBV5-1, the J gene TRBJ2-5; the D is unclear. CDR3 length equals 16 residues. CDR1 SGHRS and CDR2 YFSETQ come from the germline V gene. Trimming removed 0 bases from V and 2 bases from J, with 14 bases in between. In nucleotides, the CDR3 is TGCGCCAGCAGCTTGGGGGGTCAGGCCCTTCAAGAGACCCAGTACTTC. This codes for CASSLGGQALQETQYF.

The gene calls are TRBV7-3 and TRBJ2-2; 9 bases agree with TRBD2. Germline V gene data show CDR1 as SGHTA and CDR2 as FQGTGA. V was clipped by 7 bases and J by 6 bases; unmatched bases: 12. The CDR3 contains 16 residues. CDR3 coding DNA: TGTGCCAGCACTCTCGTCGGCGGGGGGGCCGCCGGGGAGCTGTTTTTT. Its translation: CASTLVGGGAAGELFF.